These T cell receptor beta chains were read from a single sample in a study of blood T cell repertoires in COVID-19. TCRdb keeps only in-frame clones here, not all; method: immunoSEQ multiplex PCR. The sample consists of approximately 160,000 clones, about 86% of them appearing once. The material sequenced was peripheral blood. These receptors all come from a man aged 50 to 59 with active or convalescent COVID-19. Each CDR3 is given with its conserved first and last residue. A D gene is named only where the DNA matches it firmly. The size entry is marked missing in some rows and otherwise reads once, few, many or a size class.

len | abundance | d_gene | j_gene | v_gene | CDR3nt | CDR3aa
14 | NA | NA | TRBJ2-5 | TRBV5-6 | TGTGCCAGCAGCTTGGGACAGGTCCTATCGGCCCAGTACTTC | CASSLGQVLSAQYF
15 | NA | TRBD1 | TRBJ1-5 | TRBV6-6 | TGTGCCAGCAGTTACGGACAGGAGGATAATCAGCCCCAGCATTTT | CASSYGQEDNQPQHF
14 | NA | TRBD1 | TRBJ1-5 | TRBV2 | TGTGCCAGCAGTGGGGACAGGGAAGGTCAGCCCCAGCATTTT | CASSGDREGQPQHF
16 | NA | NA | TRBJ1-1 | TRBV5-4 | TGTGCCAGCAGCGTAGAGCTACAGATAGGGAACACTGAAGCTTTCTTT | CASSVELQIGNTEAFF
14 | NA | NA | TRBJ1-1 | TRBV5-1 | TGCGCCAGCAGCTTGCAGGGTATCAACACTGAAGCTTTCTTT | CASSLQGINTEAFF
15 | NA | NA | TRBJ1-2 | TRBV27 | TGTGCCAGCAGTTCGCTCCAGGGAGGATACAGTGGCTACACCTTC | CASSSLQGGYSGYTF
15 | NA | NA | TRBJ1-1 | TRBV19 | TGTGCCAGCCGCCCGGAACAGGGTATGAACACTGAAGCTTTCTTT | CASRPEQGMNTEAFF
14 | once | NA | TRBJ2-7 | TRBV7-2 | TGTGCCAGCAGCTTATGGGGGCGGTCCTACGAGCAGTACTTC | CASSLWGRSYEQYF
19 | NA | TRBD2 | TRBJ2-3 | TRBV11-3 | TGTGCCAGCAGCCCCCACGGGGGAGCGGGGGGAACTAGCACAGATACGCAGTATTTT | CASSPHGGAGGTSTDTQYF
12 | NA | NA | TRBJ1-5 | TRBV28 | TGTGCCAGCCGGGTTAACAATCAGCCCCAGCATTTT | CASRVNNQPQHF
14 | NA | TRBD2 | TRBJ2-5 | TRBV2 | TGTGCCACCATAGCGGGAAGGGGTCAAGAGACCCAGTACTTC | CATIAGRGQETQYF
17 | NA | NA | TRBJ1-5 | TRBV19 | TGTGCCAGTAGTATAGGGGTAAAGGGGCAGGGGAAGCAGCCCCAGCATTTT | CASSIGVKGQGKQPQHF
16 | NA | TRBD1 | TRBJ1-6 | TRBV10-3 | TGTGCCATCAGATCGACAGGGGCCTCCTATAATTCACCCCTCCACTTT | CAIRSTGASYNSPLHF
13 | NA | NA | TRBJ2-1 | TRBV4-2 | TGTGCCAGCAGCCAAGTTTACCAGGGTGAGCAGTTCTTC | CASSQVYQGEQFF
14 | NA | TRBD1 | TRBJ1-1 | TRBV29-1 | TGCAGCGTTGAGAAACGGGACAGGGGTTCTGAAGCTTTCTTT | CSVEKRDRGSEAFF
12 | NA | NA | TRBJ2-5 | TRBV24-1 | TGTGCCACCAGAAAGGGACTGGGGACCCAGTACTTC | CATRKGLGTQYF
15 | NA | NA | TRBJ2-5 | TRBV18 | TGTGCCAGCTCACGGCAGATCGGAGGGCAAGAGACCCAGTACTTC | CASSRQIGGQETQYF
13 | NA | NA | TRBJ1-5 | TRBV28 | TGTGCCAGCAGCCAAACTACTATACAGCCCCAGCATTTT | CASSQTTIQPQHF
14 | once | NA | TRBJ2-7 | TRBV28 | TGTGCCAGCAGTTTACCCTCTACCGCGGGGGAGCAGTACTTC | CASSLPSTAGEQYF
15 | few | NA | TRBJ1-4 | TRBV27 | TGTGCCAGCAGTGAAGCCGGGGCAACTAATGAAAAACTGTTTTTT | CASSEAGATNEKLFF
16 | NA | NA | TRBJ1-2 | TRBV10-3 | TGTGCCACCAGCCAAGTTACCGGGACAAACAATTATGGCTACACCTTC | CATSQVTGTNNYGYTF
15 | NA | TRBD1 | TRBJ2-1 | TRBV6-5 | TGTGCCAGCACGGTCGGGACAGGCTCCTACAATGAGCAGTTCTTC | CASTVGTGSYNEQFF
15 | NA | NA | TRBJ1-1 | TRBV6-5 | TGTGCCAGCAGTTACTCGAGGGTCGGGGGCACTGAAGCTTTCTTT | CASSYSRVGGTEAFF
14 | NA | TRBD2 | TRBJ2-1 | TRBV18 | TGTGCCAGCTCAAGGACTAGCGTCAACAATGAGCAGTTCTTC | CASSRTSVNNEQFF
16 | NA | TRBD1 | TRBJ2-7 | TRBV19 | TGTGCCAGTAGTAGTCCGACAGGGGGGATAACCTACGAGCAGTACTTC | CASSSPTGGITYEQYF
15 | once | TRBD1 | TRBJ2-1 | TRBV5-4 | TGTGCCAGCAGCTTCCCGGGACAGGGGTCCAACGAGCAGTTCTTC | CASSFPGQGSNEQFF
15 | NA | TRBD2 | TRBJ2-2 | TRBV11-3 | TGTGCCAGCAGCTTAGAAGCGGGAAACACCGGGGAGCTGTTTTTT | CASSLEAGNTGELFF
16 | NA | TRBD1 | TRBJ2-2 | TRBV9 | TGTGCCAGCAGCGTAGCAGGGGGCGCGACGGGCCGGGAGCTGTTTTTT | CASSVAGGATGRELFF
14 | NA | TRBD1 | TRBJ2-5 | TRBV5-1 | TGCGCCAGCAGCTTGGGGGGACAGCAAGAGACCCAGTACTTC | CASSLGGQQETQYF
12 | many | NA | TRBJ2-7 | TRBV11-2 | TGTGCCAGCAGCTTAGACGTTTCCGAGCAGTACTTC | CASSLDVSEQYF
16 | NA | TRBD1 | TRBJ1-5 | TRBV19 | TGTGCCAGTGCCCTTGGACAGGGGAATAGCAATCAGCCCCAGCATTTT | CASALGQGNSNQPQHF
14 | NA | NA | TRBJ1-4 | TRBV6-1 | TGTGCCAGCAGTGAAGCTTGGAGGGATGAAAAACTGTTTTTT | CASSEAWRDEKLFF
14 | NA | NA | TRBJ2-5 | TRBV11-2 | TGTGCCAGCAGCCCACGAGATGGCCAAGAGACCCAGTACTTC | CASSPRDGQETQYF
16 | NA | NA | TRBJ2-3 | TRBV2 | TGTGCCAGCAGCCGTGAAGGGCTAGCGAGCACAGATACGCAGTATTTT | CASSREGLASTDTQYF
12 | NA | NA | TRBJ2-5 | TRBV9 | TGTGCCAGCAGCGCCTCCCAAGAGACCCAGTACTTC | CASSASQETQYF
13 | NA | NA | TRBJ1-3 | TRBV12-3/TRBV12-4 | TGTGCCAGCAGTTTAGGTAGAGGAAACACCATATATTTT | CASSLGRGNTIYF
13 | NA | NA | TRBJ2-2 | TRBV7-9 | TGTGCCAGCAGACAGGGAAACACCGGGGAGCTGTTTTTT | CASRQGNTGELFF
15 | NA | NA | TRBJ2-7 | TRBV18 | TGTGCCAGCTCAACAGACCCGACAGTCGGCTACGAGCAGTACTTC | CASSTDPTVGYEQYF
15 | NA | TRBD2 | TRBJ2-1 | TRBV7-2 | TGTGCCAGCAGCGATGGACTAGCGGGATACAATGAGCAGTTCTTC | CASSDGLAGYNEQFF
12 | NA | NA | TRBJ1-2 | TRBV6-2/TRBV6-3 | TGTGCCAGCAGTTTCGGGGGATATGGCTACACCTTC | CASSFGGYGYTF
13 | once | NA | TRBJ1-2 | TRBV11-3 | TGTGCCAGGGGAGGGGCAGGGGACTATGGCTACACCTTC | CARGGAGDYGYTF
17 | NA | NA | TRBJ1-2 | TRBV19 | TGTGCCAGTAGTATAGATTTGCACCATCGAGGAAACTATGGCTACACCTTC | CASSIDLHHRGNYGYTF
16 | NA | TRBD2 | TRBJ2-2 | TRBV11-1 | TGTGCCAGCAGGGGAGGACTAGCGGCAAACACCGGGGAGCTGTTTTTT | CASRGGLAANTGELFF
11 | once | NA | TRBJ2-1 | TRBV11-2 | TGTGCCAGCAGACATGGAGGCGAGCAGTTCTTC | CASRHGGEQFF
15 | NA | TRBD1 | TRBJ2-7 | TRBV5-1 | TGCGCCAGCAGCTTGGGGGACAGTTCTTCCTACGAGCAGTACTTC | CASSLGDSSSYEQYF
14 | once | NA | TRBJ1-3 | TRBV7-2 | TGTGCCAGCAGCTTAGTCCTCTCTGGAAACACCATATATTTT | CASSLVLSGNTIYF